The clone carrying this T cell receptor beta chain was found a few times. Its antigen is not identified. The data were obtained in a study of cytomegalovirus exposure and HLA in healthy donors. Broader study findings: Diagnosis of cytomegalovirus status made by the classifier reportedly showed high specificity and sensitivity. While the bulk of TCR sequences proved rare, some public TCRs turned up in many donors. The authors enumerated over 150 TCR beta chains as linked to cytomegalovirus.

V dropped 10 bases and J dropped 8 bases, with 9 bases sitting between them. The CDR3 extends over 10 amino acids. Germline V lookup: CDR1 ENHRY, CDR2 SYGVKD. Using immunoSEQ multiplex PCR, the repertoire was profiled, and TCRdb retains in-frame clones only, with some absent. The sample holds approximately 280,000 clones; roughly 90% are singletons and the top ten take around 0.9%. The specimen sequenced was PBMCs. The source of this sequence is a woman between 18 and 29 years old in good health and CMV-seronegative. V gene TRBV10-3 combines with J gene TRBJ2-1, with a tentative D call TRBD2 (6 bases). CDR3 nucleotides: TGTGCCACCTGGGGGGATGAGCAGTTCTTC. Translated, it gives CATWGDEQFF.